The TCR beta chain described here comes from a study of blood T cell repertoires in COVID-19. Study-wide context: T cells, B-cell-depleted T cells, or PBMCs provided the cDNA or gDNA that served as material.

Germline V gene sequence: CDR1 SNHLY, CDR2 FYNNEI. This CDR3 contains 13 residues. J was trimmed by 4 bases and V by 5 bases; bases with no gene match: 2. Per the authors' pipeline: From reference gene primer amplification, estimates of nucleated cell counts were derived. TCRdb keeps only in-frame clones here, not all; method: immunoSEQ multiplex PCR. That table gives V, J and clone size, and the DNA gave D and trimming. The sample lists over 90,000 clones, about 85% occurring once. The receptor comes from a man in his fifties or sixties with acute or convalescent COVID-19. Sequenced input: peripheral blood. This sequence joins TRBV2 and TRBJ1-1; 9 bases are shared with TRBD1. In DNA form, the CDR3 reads TGTGCCAGCAGTTCGACAGGGGGCACTGAAGCTTTCTTT. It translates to CASSSTGGTEAFF.